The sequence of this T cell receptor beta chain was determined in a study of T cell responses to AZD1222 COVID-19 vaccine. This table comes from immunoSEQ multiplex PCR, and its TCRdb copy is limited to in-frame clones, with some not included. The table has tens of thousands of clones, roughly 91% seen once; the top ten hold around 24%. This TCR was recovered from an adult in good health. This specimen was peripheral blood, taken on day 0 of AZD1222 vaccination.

The CDR3 DNA follows: TGTGCCAGCAGAGATGACAGGGGGGATCAGCCCCAGCATTTT. Amino acids: CASRDDRGDQPQHF. The chain carries TRBV2 and TRBJ1-5; 9 bases match TRBD1. Losses at the gene ends were 6 bases for V and 5 bases for J; bases not matched to a gene: 5. Germline-derived CDR1 and CDR2 are SNHLY and FYNNEI. This CDR3 region has 14 residues. Full variable domain (outside the CDR3, taken from reference TRBV2 and TRBJ1-5): EPEVTQTPSHQVTQMGQEVILRCVPISNHLYFYWYRQILGQKVEFLVSFYNNEISEKSEIFDDQFSVERPDGSNFTLKIRSTKLEDSAMYFCASRDDRGDQPQHFGDGTRLSIL.